The T cell receptor (beta chain) under discussion was sequenced for a study of T cells in Graves' hyperthyroidism and ophthalmopathy. Study-wide findings and caveats: Most thyroid-expanded clonotypes above 0.001 were also found in blood.

Regions amplified from RNA transcripts were the TCR beta CDR3 regions. HTBI primers were employed in a first-round RT-PCR of the TCR CDR3. TCRdb passed the multiplex PCR reads through MiXCR, listing each CDR3 protein once. The table includes over 250,000 distinct CDR3 sequences, about 20% detected once. This clonotype was observed many times. Its target is not known. This sequence originates from a man younger than 40 with Graves' ophthalmopathy. Sequenced material: blood.

The CDR3 DNA reads as TGTGCCAGCAGCTTAAGTTACAGGGGGAACACTGAAGCTTTCTTT. It specifies CASSLSYRGNTEAFF. V usage is TRBV11-1 and J usage is TRBJ1-1, with 7 bases fitting TRBD1. CDR1 and CDR2 (germline): SGHAT, FQDESV (reference sequence). V lost 2 bases, J lost 1 base, and 4 bases stayed unmatched. The CDR3 sequence is 15 residues long.